The sequence of this TCR beta chain was determined in a study of identical twins. Study-wide results and caveats: There were fewer insertions in abundant cord blood beta clonotypes, but memory repertoires showed no such pattern. The authors drew conclusions from cross-sectional statistical analysis rather than following the same donors.

Turning to this clonotype: Antigen: not known.

With no exceptions, donors were healthy Caucasians. cDNA carried unique molecular identifiers, and a universal primer site was added by template switching. TCRdb recomputed calls from the 5' RACE reads with MiXCR, one row per CDR3 protein. This sample has about 430,000 distinct CDR3 sequences, with roughly 18% found just once. CDR1 and CDR2 from the germline V gene are SGHTA and FQGNSA. The V gene end was trimmed by 3 bases and the J gene end by 3 bases; junction bases not matched to a gene: 4. CDR3 length: 15 residues. The sample consisted of naive T cells sorted from blood. The TCR comes from a man in his fifties or sixties in good health. The rearrangement uses TRBV7-2 and TRBJ1-5, with 8 bases matching TRBD1. The CDR3 reads CASSLDRAFNQPQHF. The CDR3 nucleotides read TGTGCCAGCAGCTTGGACAGGGCCTTCAATCAGCCCCAGCATTTT.